This TCR beta chain comes out of a study of blood T cell repertoires in COVID-19. The length of the CDR3 is 18 residues. The germline CDR1 and CDR2 sequences are LNHDA and SQIVND (reference sequence). V lost 6 bases and J lost 0; bases outside the gene matches: 7. Original methodology: Estimated nucleated cell counts came from reference gene primer amplification. The assay was immunoSEQ multiplex PCR, and TCRdb's table has in-frame clones only and misses some. The V and J calls and the clone size are those of that table, but D and trimming were determined from the DNA. The sample lists under 100,000 clones, around four fifths seen once, with 15% to 20% in the top ten.

The chain uses TRBV19 and TRBJ2-6, with 11 bases lining up with TRBD1. Input material: peripheral blood. The sequence derives from an older man with active or convalescent COVID-19. The CDR3 protein is CASRPGQGVLSGANVLTF. In DNA form, the CDR3 reads TGTGCCAGTAGGCCGGGACAGGGGGTGCTCTCTGGGGCCAACGTCCTGACTTTC.